This T cell receptor (beta chain) was sequenced in a study of cytomegalovirus exposure and HLA in healthy donors. The study's findings and limits: The number of N-insertions in an Asian-associated ancestry cluster was reportedly below the roughly 620-donor mean in a later analysis. In a later analysis, CMV-associated beta chains were mostly HLA-associated, it appeared. A link between a missense DCLRE1C variant and TCR beta V- and J-gene trimming emerged from a later analysis.

The primer mix had 60 Vbeta and 13 Jbeta primers. Only in-frame clones appear in the TCRdb table, and some are missing; sequencing was by immunoSEQ multiplex PCR. The repertoire has 150,000 or so clones, around 75% of them found once; the top ten carry 1.5% to 2%. The CDR3 totals 15 residues. Trimming cost V 7 bases and J 9 bases; bases outside gene matches: 15. Germline V gives CDR1 SGHTA, CDR2 FQGNSA. This clone was picked up a small number of times. Its antigen is currently unknown. J is TRBJ2-1 and V is TRBV7-2, with 7 bases fitting TRBD2. The sample comprised PBMCs. The clonotype originates from a woman between 18 and 30 years old in good health and CMV-seronegative. CDR3 sequence reads: CASIQRGGRTSEQFF. CDR3 DNA: TGTGCCAGCATCCAACGGGGCGGGAGAACGAGTGAGCAGTTCTTC.